The 15 T cell receptor beta chains below were found in one sample sequenced in a study of blood T cell repertoires in COVID-19 (dated by TCRdb to the early 2020s). To prepare the library, the immunoSEQ multiplex PCR assay was applied. TCRdb holds this immuneACCESS table with in-frame rearrangements only. Some clones are missing; in checked studies, unresolved V genes explain under half, and the rest has no known cause. The sample table lists 65,000 or so clones, roughly 70% of them with a count of one. The ten largest clonotypes hold roughly 50% of the sample. Sample: PBMCs or T cells enriched from blood (not recorded which). The source of these receptors is a woman aged 60-75 years who had been exposed to COVID-19.

This chain uses TRBV5-1 with TRBJ2-3, with 10 bases identical to TRBD2. V shed 3 bases, J shed 0 bases, and the junction held 13 bases outside the gene matches. This CDR3 spans 19 amino acids. CDR1 is SGHRS, CDR2 YFSETQ, per germline. The CDR3 sequence: CASSSIKRTSGTSTDTQYF. The CDR3 DNA reads TGCGCCAGCAGCTCAATAAAGAGGACTAGCGGAACTAGCACAGATACGCAGTATTTT.

This clone was counted between two and nine times. V is TRBV6-6 and J is TRBJ2-2; 10 nucleotides match TRBD2. This CDR3 spans 14 amino acids. With 9 bases clipped from V and 6 bases from J, the junction kept 7 bases outside the gene matches. CDR1 MNHNY and CDR2 SVGAGI come from the germline V gene (reference sequence). The CDR3 DNA reads TGTGCCAGTACCCAGCGGGAGGGCGCCGGGGAGCTGTTTTTT. Amino acid sequence: CASTQREGAGELFF.

V gene TRBV28 combines with J gene TRBJ2-5, with TRBD1 identical over 7 bases. With 3 bases clipped from V and 1 base from J, the junction kept 8 bases outside the gene matches. The CDR3 runs to 16 residues. The germline V gene encodes CDR1 MDHEN and CDR2 SYDVKM. The CDR3 reads CASSFRQGAPQETQYF. In nucleotides, the CDR3 is TGTGCCAGCAGTTTTAGACAGGGCGCTCCCCAAGAGACCCAGTACTTC.

This sequence joins TRBV4-1 and TRBJ1-4; TRBD1 agrees at 7 bases. Germline CDR1 MGHRA, CDR2 YSYEKL. The CDR3 length is 15 residues. J gave up 8 bases and V 4 bases, and 10 bases lay outside the gene matches. CDR3 loop: CASSLRTGQEEKLFF. In DNA form, the CDR3 reads TGCGCCAGCAGCCTTCGGACAGGCCAGGAGGAAAAACTGTTTTTT.

This chain uses TRBV6-4 with TRBJ2-3, with TRBD1 matching 7 bases. CDR3 size: 15 residues. The J segment lost 2 bases and the V segment lost 4 bases, leaving 6 bases of the junction unmatched. Germline V gene data show CDR1 as MRHNA and CDR2 as SNTAGT. In nucleotides, the CDR3 is TGTGCCAGCAGTGTCACAGGGGCCCCCACAGATACGCAGTATTTT. This gives the protein CASSVTGAPTDTQYF.

This chain uses TRBV5-1 with TRBJ2-7; D unclear. Trimming shortened V by 4 bases and J by 0 bases, and 8 bases separated the two germline ends. The germline V gene encodes CDR1 SGHRS and CDR2 YFSETQ. The CDR3 runs to 13 residues. This CDR3 reads CASSRQGSYEQYF. The CDR3 DNA follows: TGCGCCAGCAGCCGACAAGGCTCCTACGAGCAGTACTTC.

The chain links TRBV28 to TRBJ1-2; weak D call: TRBD1 (5 bases). The V end was cut by 4 bases, the J end by 7 bases, with 16 bases between. The CDR3 runs to 14 residues. Germline V gene sequence: CDR1 MDHEN, CDR2 SYDVKM. This CDR3 reads CASSSDPTGSGYTF. Here the CDR3 DNA reads TGTGCCAGCAGTTCCGACCCTACAGGATCTGGCTACACCTTC.

This clone was found a few times. This chain joins TRBV6-5 and TRBJ1-1; TRBD1 matches at 9 bases. The V and J ends lost 7 bases and 5 bases, in that order; junction bases with no gene match: 11. The CDR3 has 15 amino acids. Germline V lookup: CDR1 MNHEY, CDR2 SVGAGI. The CDR3 here is CASTTGGQGITEAFF. CDR3 nucleotides: TGTGCCAGCACTACGGGGGGACAGGGTATAACTGAAGCTTTCTTT.

The chain combines TRBV12-3 or TRBV12-4 with TRBJ1-1; the match to TRBD1 covers 9 bases. The CDR3 is made up of 13 amino acids. V gave up 7 bases and J gave up 5 bases; unmatched junction bases: 5. As DNA, the CDR3 is TGTGCCAGCACCTGGACAGGGGATACTGAAGCTTTCTTT. As protein: CASTWTGDTEAFF.

The chain recombines TRBV11-2 with TRBJ2-1; 12 positions match TRBD1. The V gene's germline CDR1 is SGHAT and CDR2 FQNNGV. This CDR3 has 19 residues. The trim removed 3 bases at V and 10 bases at J, leaving 19 bases unmatched. For the CDR3, the DNA is TGTGCCAGCAGCTTCACCCGGGACAGGGGGCTTCTAGCGGGAAGGGAGCAGTTCTTC. Amino acid sequence: CASSFTRDRGLLAGREQFF. The whole variable domain, remainder taken from reference TRBV11-2 and TRBJ2-1, is EAGVAQSPRYKIIEKRQSVAFWCNPISGHATLYWYQQILGQGPKLLIQFQNNGVVDDSQLPKDRFSAERLKGVDSTLKIQPAKLEDSAVYLCASSFTRDRGLLAGREQFFGPGTRLTVL.

The CDR3 here is CASSPPPHQPQHF. The CDR3 bases are TGTGCCAGCAGTCCCCCCCCTCATCAGCCCCAGCATTTT. The chain is built from TRBV2 and TRBJ1-5; D gene uncertain. CDR1 SNHLY and CDR2 FYNNEI come from the germline V gene. V gave up 5 bases and J gave up 5 bases, with 10 bases separating them. CDR3 length: 13 amino acids. The full variable domain, its missing parts supplied by reference TRBV2 and TRBJ1-5, is EPEVTQTPSHQVTQMGQEVILRCVPISNHLYFYWYRQILGQKVEFLVSFYNNEISEKSEIFDDQFSVERPDGSNFTLKIRSTKLEDSAMYFCASSPPPHQPQHFGDGTRLSIL.

J is TRBJ2-1 and V is TRBV25-1; 7 positions agree with TRBD1. CDR3 size: 17 residues. Trimming took 5 bases from V and 8 from J; bases not matched to a gene: 18. The germline V gene has CDR1 MGHDK and CDR2 SYGVNS. The CDR3: CASSSSISTGWGDEQFF. Written as DNA, the CDR3 is TGTGCCAGCAGTTCCTCAATCTCGACAGGGTGGGGAGATGAGCAGTTCTTC.

The chain employs TRBV6-2 or TRBV6-3 and TRBJ1-2; no clear D gene. Per germline, CDR1 MNHEY and CDR2 SVGEGT. There are 14 residues in the CDR3. The V end lost 2 bases, the J end lost 3 bases, and 10 bases lay between the germline ends. The DNA of the CDR3 is TGTGCCAGCAGTTACGTAGCCAAACACTATGGCTACACCTTC. Residues: CASSYVAKHYGYTF.

This clone was seen only a few times. This chain connects TRBV3-1 (or the pseudogene TRBV3-2) to TRBJ1-6; no definite D call. The CDR3 consists of 15 residues. Trimming pared 4 bases from V and 8 bases from J, leaving 15 bases between. The germline CDR1 and CDR2 sequences are LGHDT and YNNKEL (reference sequence). The CDR3 loop is CASSRNGGRDSPLHF. CDR3 sequence (DNA): TGTGCCAGCAGCCGGAATGGCGGCCGCGATTCACCCCTCCACTTT.

The chain is built from TRBV28 and TRBJ1-2; D not certain. The CDR3 loop spans 13 amino acids. Trimming removed 3 bases from V and 8 bases from J, with 13 bases in between. Germline V gives CDR1 MDHEN, CDR2 SYDVKM. CDR3 in amino acids: CASSFFPPGGYTF. DNA of the CDR3: TGTGCCAGCAGTTTCTTTCCCCCAGGAGGCTACACCTTC.